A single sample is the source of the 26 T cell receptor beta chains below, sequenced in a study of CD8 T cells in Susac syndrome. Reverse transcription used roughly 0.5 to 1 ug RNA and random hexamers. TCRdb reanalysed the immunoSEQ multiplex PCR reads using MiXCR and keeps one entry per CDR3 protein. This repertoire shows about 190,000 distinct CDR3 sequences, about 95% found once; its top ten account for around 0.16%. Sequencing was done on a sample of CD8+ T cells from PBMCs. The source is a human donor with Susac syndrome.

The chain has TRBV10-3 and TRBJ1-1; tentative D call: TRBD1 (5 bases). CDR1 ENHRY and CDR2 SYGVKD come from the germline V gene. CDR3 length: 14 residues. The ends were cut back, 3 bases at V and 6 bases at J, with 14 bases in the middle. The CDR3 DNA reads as TGTGCCATCAGTGATCAAGGGGTCATCGCTGAAGCTTTCTTT. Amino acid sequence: CAISDQGVIAEAFF.

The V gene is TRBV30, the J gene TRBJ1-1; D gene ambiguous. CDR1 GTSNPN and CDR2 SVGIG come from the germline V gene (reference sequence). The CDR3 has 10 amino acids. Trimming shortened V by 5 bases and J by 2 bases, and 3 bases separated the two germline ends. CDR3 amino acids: CAWFNTEAFF. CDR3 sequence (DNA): TGTGCCTGGTTTAACACTGAAGCTTTCTTT.

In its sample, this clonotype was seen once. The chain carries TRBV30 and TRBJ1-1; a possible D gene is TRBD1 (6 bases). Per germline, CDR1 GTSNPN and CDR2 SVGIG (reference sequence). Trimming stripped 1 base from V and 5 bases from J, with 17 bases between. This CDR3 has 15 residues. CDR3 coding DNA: TGTGCCTGGAGTGGGCCTCTCAGGGGAAGGACTGAAGCTTTCTTT. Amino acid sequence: CAWSGPLRGRTEAFF.

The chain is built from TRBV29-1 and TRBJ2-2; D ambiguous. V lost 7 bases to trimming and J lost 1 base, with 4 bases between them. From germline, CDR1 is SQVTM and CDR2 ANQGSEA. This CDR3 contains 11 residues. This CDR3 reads CSAQNTGELFF. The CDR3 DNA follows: TGCAGCGCTCAGAACACCGGGGAGCTGTTTTTT.

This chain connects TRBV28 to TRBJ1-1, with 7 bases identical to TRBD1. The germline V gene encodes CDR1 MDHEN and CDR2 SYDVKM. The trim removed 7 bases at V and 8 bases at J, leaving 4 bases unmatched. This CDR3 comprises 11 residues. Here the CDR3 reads CASTGGGEAFF. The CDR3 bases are TGTGCCAGCACAGGGGGAGGAGAAGCTTTCTTT.

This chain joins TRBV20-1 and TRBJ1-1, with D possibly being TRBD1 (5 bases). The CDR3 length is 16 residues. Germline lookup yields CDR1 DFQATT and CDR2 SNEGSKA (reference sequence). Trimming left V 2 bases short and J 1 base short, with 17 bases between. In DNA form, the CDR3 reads TGCAGTGCTAGACTAGGGAAGGCGGGGACGAACACTGAAGCTTTCTTT. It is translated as CSARLGKAGTNTEAFF.

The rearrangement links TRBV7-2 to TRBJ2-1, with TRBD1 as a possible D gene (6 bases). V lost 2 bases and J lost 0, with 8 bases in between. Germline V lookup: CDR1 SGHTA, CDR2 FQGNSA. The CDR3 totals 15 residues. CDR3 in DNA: TGTGCCAGCAGCTTACAGGACAGCTCCTACAATGAGCAGTTCTTC. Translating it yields CASSLQDSSYNEQFF.

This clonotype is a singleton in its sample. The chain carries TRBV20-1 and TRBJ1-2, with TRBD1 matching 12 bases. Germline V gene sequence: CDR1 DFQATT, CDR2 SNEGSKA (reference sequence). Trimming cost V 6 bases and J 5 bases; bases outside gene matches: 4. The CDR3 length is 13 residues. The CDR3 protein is CSAGTGGLYGYTF. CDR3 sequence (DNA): TGCAGTGCCGGGACAGGGGGCCTATATGGCTACACCTTC.

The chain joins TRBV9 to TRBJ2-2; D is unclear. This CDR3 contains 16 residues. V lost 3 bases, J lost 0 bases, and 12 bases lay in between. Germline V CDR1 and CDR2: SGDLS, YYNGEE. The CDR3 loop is CASSGAWFANTGELFF. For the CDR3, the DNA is TGTGCCAGCAGCGGGGCCTGGTTCGCGAACACCGGGGAGCTGTTTTTT.

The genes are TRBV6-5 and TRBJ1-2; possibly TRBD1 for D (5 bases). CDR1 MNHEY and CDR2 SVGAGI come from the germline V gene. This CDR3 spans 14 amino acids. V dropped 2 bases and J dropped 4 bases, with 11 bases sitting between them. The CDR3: CASSYGGTSYGYTF. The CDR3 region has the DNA TGTGCCAGCAGTTACGGGGGAACCTCCTATGGCTACACCTTC.

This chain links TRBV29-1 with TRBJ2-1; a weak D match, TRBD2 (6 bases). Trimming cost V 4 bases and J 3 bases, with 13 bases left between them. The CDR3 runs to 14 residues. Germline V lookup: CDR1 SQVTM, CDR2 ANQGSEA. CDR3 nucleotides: TGCAGCGTTGGGCGGGACCTACGCTACAATGAGCAGTTCTTC. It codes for CSVGRDLRYNEQFF.

CDR3 sequence (DNA): TGTGCCAGCAGTGAAGGGCCAGCTACCTACGAGCAGTACTTC. Translated: CASSEGPATYEQYF. The V and J genes are TRBV6-1 and TRBJ2-7; D gene unclear. CDR1 MNHNS and CDR2 SASEGT come from the germline V gene. The V gene lost 1 base and the J gene lost 2 bases, with 9 bases spanning the gap. The CDR3 sequence is 14 residues long.

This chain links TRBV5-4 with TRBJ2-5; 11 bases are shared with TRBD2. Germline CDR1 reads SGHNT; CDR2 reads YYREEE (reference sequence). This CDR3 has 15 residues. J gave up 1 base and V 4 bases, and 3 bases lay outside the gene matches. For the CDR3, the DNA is TGTGCCAGCAGCCCGACTAGCGGGACCCAAGAGACCCAGTACTTC. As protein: CASSPTSGTQETQYF.

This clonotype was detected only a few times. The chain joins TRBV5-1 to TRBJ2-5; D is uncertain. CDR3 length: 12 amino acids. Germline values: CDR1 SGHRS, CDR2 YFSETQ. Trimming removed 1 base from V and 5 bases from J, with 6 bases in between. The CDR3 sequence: CASSLSLETQYF. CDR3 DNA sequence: TGCGCCAGCAGCTTGTCTTTGGAGACCCAGTACTTC. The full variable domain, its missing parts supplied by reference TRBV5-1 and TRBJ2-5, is KAGVTQTPRYLIKTRGQQVTLSCSPISGHRSVSWYQQTPGQGLQFLFEYFSETQRNKGNFPGRFSGRQFSNSRSEMNVSTLELGDSALYLCASSLSLETQYFGPGTRLLVL.

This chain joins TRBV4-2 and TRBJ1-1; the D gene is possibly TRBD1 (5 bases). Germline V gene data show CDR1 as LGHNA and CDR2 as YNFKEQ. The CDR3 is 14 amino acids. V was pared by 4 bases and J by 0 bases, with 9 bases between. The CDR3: CASSRQGMNTEAFF. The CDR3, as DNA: TGTGCCAGCAGCCGCCAGGGTATGAACACTGAAGCTTTCTTT.

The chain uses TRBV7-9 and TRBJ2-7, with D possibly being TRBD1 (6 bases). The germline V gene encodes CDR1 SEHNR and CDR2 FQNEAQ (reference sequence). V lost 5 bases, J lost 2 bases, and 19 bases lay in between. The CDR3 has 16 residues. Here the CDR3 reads CASSQGPVAGPYEQYF. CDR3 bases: TGTGCCAGCAGCCAGGGGCCAGTGGCCGGACCCTACGAGCAGTACTTC.

Here the CDR3 DNA reads TGTGCCAGTAGTACCGGACAGGGTCTAATCGACACTGAAGCTTTCTTT. Translation gives CASSTGQGLIDTEAFF. The V gene is TRBV19, the J gene TRBJ1-1, with TRBD1 matching 8 bases. CDR1 is LNHDA, CDR2 SQIVND, per germline (reference sequence). This CDR3 has 16 amino acids. Unmatched junction bases numbered 10, after V lost 4 bases and J lost 3 bases.

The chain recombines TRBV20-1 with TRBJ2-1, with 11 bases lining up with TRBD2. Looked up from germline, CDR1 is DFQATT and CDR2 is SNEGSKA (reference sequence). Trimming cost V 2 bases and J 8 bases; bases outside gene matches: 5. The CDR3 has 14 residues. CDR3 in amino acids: CSARTLAGDHEQFF. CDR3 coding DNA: TGCAGTGCTAGAACACTAGCGGGAGACCATGAGCAGTTCTTC.

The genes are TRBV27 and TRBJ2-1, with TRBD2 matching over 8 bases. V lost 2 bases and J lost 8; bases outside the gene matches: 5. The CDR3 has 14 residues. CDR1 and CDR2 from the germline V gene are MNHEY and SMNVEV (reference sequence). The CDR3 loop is CASSLGLAGDEQFF. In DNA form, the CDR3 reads TGTGCCAGCAGTTTAGGTCTAGCGGGCGATGAGCAGTTCTTC.

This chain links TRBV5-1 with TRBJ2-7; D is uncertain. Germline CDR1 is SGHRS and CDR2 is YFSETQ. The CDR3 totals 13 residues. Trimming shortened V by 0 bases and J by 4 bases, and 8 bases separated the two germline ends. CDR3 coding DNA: TGCGCCAGCAGCTTGGTTCCCCAATACGAGCAGTACTTC. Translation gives CASSLVPQYEQYF. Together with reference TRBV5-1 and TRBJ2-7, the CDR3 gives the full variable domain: KAGVTQTPRYLIKTRGQQVTLSCSPISGHRSVSWYQQTPGQGLQFLFEYFSETQRNKGNFPGRFSGRQFSNSRSEMNVSTLELGDSALYLCASSLVPQYEQYFGPGTRLTVT.

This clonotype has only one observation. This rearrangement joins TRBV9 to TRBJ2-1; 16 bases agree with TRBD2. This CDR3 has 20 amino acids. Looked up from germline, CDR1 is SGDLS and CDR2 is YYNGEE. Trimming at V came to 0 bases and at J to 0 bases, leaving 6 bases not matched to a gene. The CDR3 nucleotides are TGTGCCAGCAGCGTAGGGGGGGGACTAGCGGGAGGGTTCTCCTACAATGAGCAGTTCTTC. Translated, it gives CASSVGGGLAGGFSYNEQFF.

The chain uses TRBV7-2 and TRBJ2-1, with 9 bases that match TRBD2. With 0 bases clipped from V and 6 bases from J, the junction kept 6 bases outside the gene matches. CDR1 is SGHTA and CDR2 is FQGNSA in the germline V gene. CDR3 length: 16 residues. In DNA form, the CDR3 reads TGTGCCAGCAGCTTAGCGTTAGCGGGGGTCCCCAATGAGCAGTTCTTC. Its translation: CASSLALAGVPNEQFF.

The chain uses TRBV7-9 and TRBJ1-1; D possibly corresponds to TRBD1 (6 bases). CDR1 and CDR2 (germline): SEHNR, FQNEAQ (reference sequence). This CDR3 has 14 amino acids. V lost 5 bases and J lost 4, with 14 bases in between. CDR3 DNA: TGTGCCAGCAGCCTAAACAGGGCGGGCACTGAAGCTTTCTTT. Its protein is CASSLNRAGTEAFF.

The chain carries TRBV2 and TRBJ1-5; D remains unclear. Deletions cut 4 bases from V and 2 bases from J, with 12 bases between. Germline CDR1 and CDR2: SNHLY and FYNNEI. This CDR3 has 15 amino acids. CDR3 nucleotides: TGTGCCAGCAGTGGCACAGAAAGCGGCAATCAGCCCCAGCATTTT. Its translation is CASSGTESGNQPQHF.

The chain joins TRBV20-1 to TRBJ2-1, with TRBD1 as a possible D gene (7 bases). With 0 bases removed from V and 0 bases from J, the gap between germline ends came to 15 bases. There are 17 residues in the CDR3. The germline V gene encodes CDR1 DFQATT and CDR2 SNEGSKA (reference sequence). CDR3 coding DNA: TGCAGTGCTAGAGATTCAGGGGGGCGGGGCTCCTACAATGAGCAGTTCTTC. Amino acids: CSARDSGGRGSYNEQFF.

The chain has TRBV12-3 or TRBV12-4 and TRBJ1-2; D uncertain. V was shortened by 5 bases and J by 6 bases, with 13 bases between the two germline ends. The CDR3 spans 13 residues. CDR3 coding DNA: TGTGCCAGCAGTCAATCCACCTACAATGGCTACACCTTC. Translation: CASSQSTYNGYTF.